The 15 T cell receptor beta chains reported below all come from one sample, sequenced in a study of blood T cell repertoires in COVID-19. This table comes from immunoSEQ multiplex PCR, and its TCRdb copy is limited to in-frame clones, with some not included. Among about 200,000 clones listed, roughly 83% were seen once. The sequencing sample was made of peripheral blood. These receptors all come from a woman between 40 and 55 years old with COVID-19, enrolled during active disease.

CDR3 amino acids: CASSQGGVTSGTTDTQYF. CDR3 coding DNA: TGTGCCAGCAGTCAGGGGGGGGTTACTAGCGGGACCACAGATACGCAGTATTTT. This rearrangement joins TRBV6-6 to TRBJ2-3; TRBD2 aligns across 10 bases. This CDR3 contains 18 residues. Losses at the gene ends were 5 bases for V and 2 bases for J; bases not matched to a gene: 13. Germline loops: CDR1 MNHNY, CDR2 SVGAGI (reference sequence).

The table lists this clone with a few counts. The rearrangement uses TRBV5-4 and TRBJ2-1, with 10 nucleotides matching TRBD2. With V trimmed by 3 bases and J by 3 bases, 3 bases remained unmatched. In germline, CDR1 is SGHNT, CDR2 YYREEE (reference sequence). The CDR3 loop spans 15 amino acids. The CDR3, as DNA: TGTGCCAGCAGCTGGGAGCGGGAGGGCTACAATGAGCAGTTCTTC. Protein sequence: CASSWEREGYNEQFF.

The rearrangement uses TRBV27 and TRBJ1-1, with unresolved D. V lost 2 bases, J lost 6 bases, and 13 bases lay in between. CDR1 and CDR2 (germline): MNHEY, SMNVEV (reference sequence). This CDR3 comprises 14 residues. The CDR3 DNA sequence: TGTGCCAGCAGTTTACCCCGAGGGAGACCTGAAGCTTTCTTT. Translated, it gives CASSLPRGRPEAFF.

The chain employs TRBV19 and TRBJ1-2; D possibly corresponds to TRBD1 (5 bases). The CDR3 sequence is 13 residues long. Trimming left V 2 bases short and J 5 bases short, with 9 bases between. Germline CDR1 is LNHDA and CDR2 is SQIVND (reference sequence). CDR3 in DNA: TGTGCCAGTAGTATATTTGGGGGGTATGGCTACACCTTC. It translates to CASSIFGGYGYTF.

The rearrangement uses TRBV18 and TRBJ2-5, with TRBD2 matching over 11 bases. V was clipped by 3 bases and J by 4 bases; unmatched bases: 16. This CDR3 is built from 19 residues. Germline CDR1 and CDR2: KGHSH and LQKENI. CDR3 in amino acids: CASSPGTGRLAGGRETQYF. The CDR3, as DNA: TGTGCCAGCTCACCCGGGACAGGGCGGCTAGCGGGAGGTCGAGAGACCCAGTACTTC. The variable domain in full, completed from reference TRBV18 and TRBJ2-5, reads NAGVMQNPRHLVRRRGQEARLRCSPMKGHSHVYWYRQLPEEGLKFMVYLQKENIIDESGMPKERFSAEFPKEGPSILRIQQVVRGDSAAYFCASSPGTGRLAGGRETQYFGPGTRLLVL.

In DNA, the CDR3 is TGTGCCTCGCAGCGGGGGGGCATATTTGGCGCAGATACGCAGTATTTT. Translation: CASQRGGIFGADTQYF. The chain is built from TRBV4-2 and TRBJ2-3; TRBD2 aligns across 10 bases. The V segment lost 11 bases and the J segment 4 bases; nucleotides outside the gene matches: 15. Germline loops: CDR1 LGHNA, CDR2 YNFKEQ. The CDR3 loop spans 16 amino acids.

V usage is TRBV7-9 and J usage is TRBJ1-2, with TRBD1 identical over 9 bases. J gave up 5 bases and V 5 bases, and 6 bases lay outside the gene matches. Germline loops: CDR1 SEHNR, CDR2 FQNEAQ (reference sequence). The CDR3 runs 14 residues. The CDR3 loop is CASSPSGQGYGYTF. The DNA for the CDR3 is TGTGCCAGCAGCCCTTCGGGACAGGGATATGGCTACACCTTC.

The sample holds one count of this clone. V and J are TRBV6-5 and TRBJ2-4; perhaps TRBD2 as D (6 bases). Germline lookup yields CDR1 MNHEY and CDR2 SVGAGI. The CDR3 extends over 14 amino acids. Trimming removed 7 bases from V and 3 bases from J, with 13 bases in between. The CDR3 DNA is TGTGCCAGCACCGCCCCCGGGGGCAAAAACATTCAGTACTTC. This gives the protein CASTAPGGKNIQYF.

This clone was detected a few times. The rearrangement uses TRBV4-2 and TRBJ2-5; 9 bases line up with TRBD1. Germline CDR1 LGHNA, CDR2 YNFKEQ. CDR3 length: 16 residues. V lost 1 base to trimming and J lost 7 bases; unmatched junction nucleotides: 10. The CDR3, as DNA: TGTGCCAGCAGCCAAGCCGCGGACAGGGGCAGGGCGACCCAGTACTTC. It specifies CASSQAADRGRATQYF.

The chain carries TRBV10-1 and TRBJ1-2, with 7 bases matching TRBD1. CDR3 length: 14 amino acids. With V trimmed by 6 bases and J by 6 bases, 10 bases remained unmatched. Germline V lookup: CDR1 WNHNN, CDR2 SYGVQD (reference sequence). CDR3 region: CASSPGTAGDGYTF. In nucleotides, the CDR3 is TGCGCCAGCAGCCCCGGGACAGCCGGAGATGGCTACACCTTC.

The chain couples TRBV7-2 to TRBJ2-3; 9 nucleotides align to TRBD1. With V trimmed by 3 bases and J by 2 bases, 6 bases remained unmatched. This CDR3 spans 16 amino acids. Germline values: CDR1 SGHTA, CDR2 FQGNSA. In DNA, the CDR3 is TGTGCCAGCAGCTTGGTCGGGACAGGGTTCACAGATACGCAGTATTTT. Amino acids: CASSLVGTGFTDTQYF.

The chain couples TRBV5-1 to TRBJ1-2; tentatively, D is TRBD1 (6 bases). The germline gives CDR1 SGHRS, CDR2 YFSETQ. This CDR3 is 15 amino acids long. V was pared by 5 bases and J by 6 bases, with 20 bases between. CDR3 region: CASSVRDAQGNGYTF. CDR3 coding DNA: TGCGCCAGCAGTGTCCGGGACGCTCAGGGGAATGGCTACACCTTC.

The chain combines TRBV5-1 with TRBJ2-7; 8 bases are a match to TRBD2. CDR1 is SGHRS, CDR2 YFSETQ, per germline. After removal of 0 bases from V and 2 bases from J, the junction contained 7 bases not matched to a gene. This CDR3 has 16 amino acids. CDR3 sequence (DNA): TGCGCCAGCAGCTTGGCCGGGGGGGACTATCCCTACGAGCAGTACTTC. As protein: CASSLAGGDYPYEQYF.

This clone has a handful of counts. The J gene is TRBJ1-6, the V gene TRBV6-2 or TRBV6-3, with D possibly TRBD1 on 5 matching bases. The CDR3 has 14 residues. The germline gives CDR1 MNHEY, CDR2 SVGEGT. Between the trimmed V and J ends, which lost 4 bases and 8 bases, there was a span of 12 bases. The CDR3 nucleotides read TGTGCCAGCAGTTCTATTCAGGGTGATTCACCCCTCCACTTT. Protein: CASSSIQGDSPLHF.

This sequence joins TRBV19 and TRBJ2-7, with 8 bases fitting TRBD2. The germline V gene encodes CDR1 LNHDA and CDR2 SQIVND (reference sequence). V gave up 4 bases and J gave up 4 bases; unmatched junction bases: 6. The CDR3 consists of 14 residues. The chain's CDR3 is CASSRAGDQYEQYF. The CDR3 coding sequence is TGTGCCAGTAGTAGAGCGGGAGATCAATACGAGCAGTACTTC. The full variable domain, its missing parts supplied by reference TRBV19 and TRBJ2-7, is DGGITQSPKYLFRKEGQNVTLSCEQNLNHDAMYWYRQDPGQGLRLIYYSQIVNDFQKGDIAEGYSVSREKKESFPLTVTSAQKNPTAFYLCASSRAGDQYEQYFGPGTRLTVT.